This T cell receptor beta chain was found in a study of T cells in Graves' hyperthyroidism and ophthalmopathy. Study results and limitations: By a 13 V-J model, ophthalmopathy was set apart from stable hyperthyroidism.

RNA transcripts served as the template for amplifying TCR beta CDR3 regions. In the first-round RT-PCR of the TCR CDR3, the HTBI primer set was used. TCRdb re-derived calls from the multiplex PCR reads in MiXCR, one entry per CDR3 protein. Altogether fewer than 40,000 distinct CDR3 sequences are present, roughly 52% being singletons, with the ten largest covering around a sixth. For ophthalmopathy patients, the Clinical Activity Score was at least 3 and the NOSPECS grade at least 4; duration was under 3 months. Exclusion of patients followed from uncontrolled infection, other autoimmune disease, pregnancy or lactation. The V gene's germline CDR1 is DFQATT and CDR2 SNEGSKA (reference sequence). The CDR3 extends over 14 amino acids. Points on this clonotype: Its antigen remains unknown. One end of the junction is discordant with germline, which a read error may explain.

This TCR was recovered from a man aged 40-50 years with Graves' ophthalmopathy. What was sequenced was blood. The V and J genes are TRBV20-1 and TRBJ1-5; D not resolved. The CDR3 DNA is TGCGGTGCTAGAGATGAATATAGCAATCAGCCCCAGCATTTT. Protein sequence: CGARDEYSNQPQHF.